This TCR beta chain was captured in a study of cytomegalovirus exposure and HLA in healthy donors. General study results and limits: A later analysis linked a missense variant in DCLRE1C to the trimming of TCR beta V and J genes. Excluded: some indistinguishable V segments such as TRBV6-2 and TRBV6-3. It was reportedly the case that the classifier diagnosed cytomegalovirus status with high specificity and sensitivity. When the data were analyzed later, several of the most significant clusters appeared to be linked to common viral pathogens.

CDR3 length equals 16 residues. Germline CDR1 and CDR2: LNHDA and SQIVND (reference sequence). V lost 0 bases and J 0 bases, leaving 9 bases between the germline ends. This clone has a handful of counts. Antigen specificity is unknown. PCR involved 60 Vbeta and 13 Jbeta primers. TCRdb's table, derived via immunoSEQ multiplex PCR, lists solely in-frame clones and lacks some. This table holds 100,000 to 150,000 clones, more than 9% found once. The chain links TRBV19 to TRBJ2-4; possibly TRBD2 for D (6 bases). The sample consisted of PBMCs. This receptor was obtained from a woman in her late teens or twenties in good health and CMV-seropositive. The chain's CDR3 is CASSIEPGLAKNIQYF. The CDR3 DNA sequence: TGTGCCAGTAGTATAGAGCCGGGACTAGCCAAAAACATTCAGTACTTC. Drawing the rest from reference TRBV19 and TRBJ2-4, the complete variable domain is DGGITQSPKYLFRKEGQNVTLSCEQNLNHDAMYWYRQDPGQGLRLIYYSQIVNDFQKGDIAEGYSVSREKKESFPLTVTSAQKNPTAFYLCASSIEPGLAKNIQYFGAGTRLSVL.